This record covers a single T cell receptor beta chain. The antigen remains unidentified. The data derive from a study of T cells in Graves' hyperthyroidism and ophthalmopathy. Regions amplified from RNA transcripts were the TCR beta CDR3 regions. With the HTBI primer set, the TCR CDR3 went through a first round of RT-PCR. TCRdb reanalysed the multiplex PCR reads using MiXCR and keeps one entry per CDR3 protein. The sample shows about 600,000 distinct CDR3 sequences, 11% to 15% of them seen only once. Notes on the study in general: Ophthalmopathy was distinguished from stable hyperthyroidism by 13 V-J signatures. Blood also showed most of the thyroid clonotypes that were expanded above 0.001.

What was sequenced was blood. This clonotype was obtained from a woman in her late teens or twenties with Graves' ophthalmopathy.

CDR3 amino acids: CASSSWGQGSYEQYF. CDR3 DNA: TGTGCCAGCAGCTCTTGGGGACAGGGCTCCTACGAGCAGTACTTC. V usage is TRBV27 and J usage is TRBJ2-7; 9 nucleotides agree with TRBD1. The length of the CDR3 is 15 residues. CDR1 MNHEY and CDR2 SMNVEV come from the germline V gene (reference sequence). Losses at the gene ends were 6 bases for V and 0 bases for J; bases not matched to a gene: 6.